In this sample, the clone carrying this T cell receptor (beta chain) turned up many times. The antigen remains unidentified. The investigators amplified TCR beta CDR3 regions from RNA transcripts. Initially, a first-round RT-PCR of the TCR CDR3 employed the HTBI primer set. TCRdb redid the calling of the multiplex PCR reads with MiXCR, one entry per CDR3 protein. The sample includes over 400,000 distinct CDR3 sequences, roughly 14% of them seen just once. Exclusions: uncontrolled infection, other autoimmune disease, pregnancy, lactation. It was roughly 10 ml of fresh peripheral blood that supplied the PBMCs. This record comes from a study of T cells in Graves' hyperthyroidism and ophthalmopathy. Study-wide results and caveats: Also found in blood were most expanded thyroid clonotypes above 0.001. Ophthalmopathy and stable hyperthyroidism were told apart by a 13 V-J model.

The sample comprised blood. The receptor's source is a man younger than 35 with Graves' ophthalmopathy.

The CDR3 region has the DNA TGTGCCAGCAGCCTGACTAGGCATGAGCAGTTCTTC. This gives the protein CASSLTRHEQFF. This sequence joins TRBV7-9 and TRBJ2-1; D is possibly TRBD2 (6 bases). From germline, CDR1 is SEHNR and CDR2 FQNEAQ (reference sequence). V dropped 5 bases and J dropped 8 bases, with 10 bases sitting between them. The CDR3 length is 12 residues.